This record looks at one T cell receptor (beta chain) sequence and its context. The method was immunoSEQ multiplex PCR; TCRdb's version includes in-frame clones alone and lacks a portion of them. The sample records approximately 250,000 clones, 88% being singletons. This entry belongs to a study of blood T cell repertoires in COVID-19. This receptor was taken from a woman aged 40 to 55 who had been exposed to COVID-19. Sequencing was done on a sample of PBMCs or T cells enriched from blood (not recorded which).

The chain's CDR3 is CASSGTADQPQHF. The CDR3 nucleotides are TGTGCCAGCAGCGGGACAGCAGATCAGCCCCAGCATTTT. V usage is TRBV12-3 or TRBV12-4 and J usage is TRBJ1-5, with TRBD1 identical over 7 bases. The CDR3 runs 13 residues. Losses at the gene ends were 6 bases for V and 5 bases for J; bases not matched to a gene: 4.